This is a list of T cell receptor beta chains from one sample in a study of blood T cells in healthy people across ages. TCRdb redid the calling of the 5' RACE reads with MiXCR, one entry per CDR3 protein. The data contain almost 800,000 distinct CDR3 sequences, nearly 60% of them singletons. Material for sequencing was blood. The receptors derive from a man under 40 in good health. Each CDR3 is given with its conserved first and last residue. The D gene is left open where the match is weak. Clone size is shown for a subset of rows, as once, few, many or a class of expanded clone.

TRBV11-2	-	-	TRBJ2-7	CASSRPGNYEQYF	TGTGCCAGCAGCCGCCCCGGTAACTACGAGCAGTACTTC
TRBV5-5	-	few	TRBJ1-2	CASSGRDTQTNIHGYTF	TGTGCCAGCAGCGGCCGGGACACCCAAACCAATATCCATGGCTACACCTTC
TRBV7-2	-	-	TRBJ1-4	CASSSTGSANEKLFF	TGTGCCAGCAGCTCTACAGGGTCGGCTAATGAAAAACTGTTTTTT
TRBV7-6	-	-	TRBJ2-3	CASTGGYEDTQYF	TGTGCCAGCACCGGCGGATACGAGGATACGCAGTATTTT
TRBV25-1	-	-	TRBJ1-1	CASSEYGRGRDTEAFF	TGTGCCAGCAGTGAATATGGAAGGGGCAGGGACACTGAAGCTTTCTTT
TRBV30	-	-	TRBJ2-7	CAWNTGTPAIREQYF	TGTGCCTGGAACACAGGTACACCAGCTATTCGCGAGCAGTACTTC
TRBV5-1	-	-	TRBJ1-2	CASSNPGRSKNYGYTF	TGCGCCAGCAGCAACCCGGGACGGAGTAAAAACTATGGCTACACCTTC
TRBV20-1	TRBD2	-	TRBJ2-1	CSARGSGGGNEQFF	TGCAGTGCTAGAGGGTCGGGAGGGGGCAATGAGCAGTTCTTC
TRBV7-8	TRBD1	-	TRBJ1-6	CASSLARTGKGDSPLHF	TGTGCCAGCAGCTTAGCGCGGACAGGGAAAGGTGACTCACCCCTCCACTTT
TRBV4-1	TRBD2	-	TRBJ2-3	CASSQDLRLAATDTQYF	TGCGCCAGCAGCCAAGATTTGCGACTAGCGGCCACAGATACGCAGTATTTT
TRBV20-1	-	-	TRBJ2-1	CSARDPGGGLPHEQFF	TGCAGTGCTAGAGACCCGGGGGGCGGACTACCCCATGAGCAGTTCTTC
TRBV7-2	-	-	TRBJ1-2	CASSFEGGVYGYTF	TGTGCCAGCAGCTTTGAAGGCGGGGTTTATGGCTACACCTTC
TRBV3-1	-	few	TRBJ2-7	CASSLDREYEQYF	TGTGCCAGCAGTCTTGACAGAGAGTACGAGCAGTACTTC
TRBV29-1	-	few	TRBJ2-5	CSGKGSGETQYF	TGCAGCGGGAAGGGGTCAGGGGAGACCCAGTACTTC
TRBV6-1	-	-	TRBJ2-3	CASSIQRETLTDTQYF	TGTGCCAGCAGTATCCAACGGGAGACCCTCACAGATACGCAGTATTTT
TRBV29-1	TRBD2	-	TRBJ2-1	CSTKRGVPNEQFF	TGCAGCACTAAGCGGGGGGTTCCCAATGAGCAGTTCTTC
TRBV7-9	-	-	TRBJ2-7	CASSFNGEQYF	TGTGCCAGCAGCTTCAATGGCGAGCAGTACTTC
TRBV7-9	-	-	TRBJ2-7	CASSRALDRSYEQYF	TGTGCCAGCAGCCGGGCGTTGGACCGCTCCTACGAGCAGTACTTC
TRBV5-5	-	-	TRBJ1-1	CASTHWRQDTEAFF	TGTGCCAGCACCCATTGGAGACAGGATACTGAAGCTTTCTTT
TRBV29-1	-	few	TRBJ2-3	CSLRGRLTDTQYF	TGCAGCCTCCGTGGCAGGCTCACAGATACGCAGTATTTT
TRBV5-6	TRBD1	-	TRBJ2-5	CASSRTGKTQYF	TGTGCCAGCAGCCGGACAGGGAAGACCCAGTACTTC
TRBV7-2	-	few	TRBJ1-5	CASSLVGGPANQPQHF	TGTGCCAGCAGCTTAGTAGGGGGTCCGGCGAATCAGCCCCAGCATTTT
TRBV12-3/TRBV12-4	-	-	TRBJ2-3	CASSRAVVSLALRADTQYF	TGTGCCAGCAGCCGAGCAGTGGTTAGTCTAGCTCTGAGGGCGGATACGCAGTATTTT